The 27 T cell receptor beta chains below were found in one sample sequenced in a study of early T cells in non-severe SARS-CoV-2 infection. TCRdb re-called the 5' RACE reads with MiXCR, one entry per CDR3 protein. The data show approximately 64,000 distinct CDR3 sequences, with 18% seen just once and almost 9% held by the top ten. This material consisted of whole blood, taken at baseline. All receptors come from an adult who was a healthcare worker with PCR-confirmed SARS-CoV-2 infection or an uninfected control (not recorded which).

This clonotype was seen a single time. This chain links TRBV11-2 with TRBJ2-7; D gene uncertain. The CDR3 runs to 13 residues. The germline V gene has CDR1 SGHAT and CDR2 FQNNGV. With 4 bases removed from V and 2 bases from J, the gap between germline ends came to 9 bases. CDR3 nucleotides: TGTGCCAGCAGCTCCACAGCGACCTACGAGCAGTACTTC. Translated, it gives CASSSTATYEQYF.

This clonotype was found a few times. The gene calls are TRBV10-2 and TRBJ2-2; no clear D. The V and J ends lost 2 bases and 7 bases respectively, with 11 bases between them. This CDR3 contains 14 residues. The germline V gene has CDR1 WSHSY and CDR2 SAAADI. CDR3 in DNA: TGCGCCAGCAGTGAGCGGCCCCTCGGCGGGGAGCTGTTTTTT. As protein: CASSERPLGGELFF.

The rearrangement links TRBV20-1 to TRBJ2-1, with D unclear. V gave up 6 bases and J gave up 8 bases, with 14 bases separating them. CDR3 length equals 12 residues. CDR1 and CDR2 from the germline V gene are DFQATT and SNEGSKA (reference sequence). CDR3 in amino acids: CSAAGEDDEQFF. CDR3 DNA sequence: TGCAGTGCCGCCGGTGAGGACGATGAGCAGTTCTTC.

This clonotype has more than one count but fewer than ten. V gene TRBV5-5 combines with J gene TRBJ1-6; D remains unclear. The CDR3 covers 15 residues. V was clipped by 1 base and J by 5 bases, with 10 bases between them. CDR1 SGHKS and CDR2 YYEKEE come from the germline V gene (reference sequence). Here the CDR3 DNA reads TGTGCCAGCAGCTTGTTTGAACAGCATAATTCACCCCTCCACTTT. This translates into CASSLFEQHNSPLHF.

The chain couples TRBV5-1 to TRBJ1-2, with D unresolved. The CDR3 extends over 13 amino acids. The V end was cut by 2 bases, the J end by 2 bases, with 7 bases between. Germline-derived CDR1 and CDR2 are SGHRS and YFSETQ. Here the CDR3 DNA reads TGCGCCAGCAGCTTTGGCCAGAACTATGGCTACACCTTC. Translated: CASSFGQNYGYTF. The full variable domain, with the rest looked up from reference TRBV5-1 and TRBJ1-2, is KAGVTQTPRYLIKTRGQQVTLSCSPISGHRSVSWYQQTPGQGLQFLFEYFSETQRNKGNFPGRFSGRQFSNSRSEMNVSTLELGDSALYLCASSFGQNYGYTFGSGTRLTVV.

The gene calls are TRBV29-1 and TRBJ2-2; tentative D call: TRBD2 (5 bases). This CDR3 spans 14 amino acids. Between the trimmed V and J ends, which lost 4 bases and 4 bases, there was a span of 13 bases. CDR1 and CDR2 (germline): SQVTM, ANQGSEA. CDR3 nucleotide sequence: TGCAGCGTTGGAAAAGGAGGTAGCACCGGGGAGCTGTTTTTT. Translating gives CSVGKGGSTGELFF.

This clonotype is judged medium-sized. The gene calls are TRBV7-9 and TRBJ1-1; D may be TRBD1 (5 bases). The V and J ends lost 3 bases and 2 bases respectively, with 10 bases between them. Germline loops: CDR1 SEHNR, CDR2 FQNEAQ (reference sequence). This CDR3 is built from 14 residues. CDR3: CASSFDSYNTEAFF. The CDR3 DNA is TGTGCCAGCAGCTTTGACAGCTATAACACTGAAGCTTTCTTT.

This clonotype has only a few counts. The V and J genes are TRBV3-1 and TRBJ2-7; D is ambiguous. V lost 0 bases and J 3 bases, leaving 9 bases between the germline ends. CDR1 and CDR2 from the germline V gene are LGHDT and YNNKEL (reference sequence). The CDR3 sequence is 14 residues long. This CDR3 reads CASSQELRGYEQYF. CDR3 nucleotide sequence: TGTGCCAGCAGCCAAGAGCTCCGCGGCTACGAGCAGTACTTC.

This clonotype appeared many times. The CDR3 DNA reads as TGTGCCAGCACAGGGTTTAGCGGGTCCTACAATGAGCAGTTCTTC. It yields the protein CASTGFSGSYNEQFF. The genes are TRBV28 and TRBJ2-1, with 7 bases lining up with TRBD2. The CDR3 extends over 15 amino acids. Germline trimming cut 7 bases from V and 1 base from J; bases unmatched to any gene: 7. Looked up from germline, CDR1 is MDHEN and CDR2 is SYDVKM.

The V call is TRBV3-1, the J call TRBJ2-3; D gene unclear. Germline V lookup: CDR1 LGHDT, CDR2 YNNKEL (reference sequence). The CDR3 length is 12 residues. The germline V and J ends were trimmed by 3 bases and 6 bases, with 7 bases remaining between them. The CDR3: CASSQTTDTQYF. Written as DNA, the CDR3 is TGTGCCAGCAGCCAGACGACGGATACGCAGTATTTT.

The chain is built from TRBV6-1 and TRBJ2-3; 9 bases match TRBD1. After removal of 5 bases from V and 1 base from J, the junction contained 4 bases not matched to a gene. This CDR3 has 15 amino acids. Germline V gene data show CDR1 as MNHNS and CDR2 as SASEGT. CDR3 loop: CASSRDRVGTDTQYF. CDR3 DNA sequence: TGTGCCAGCAGTAGGGACAGGGTCGGCACAGATACGCAGTATTTT.

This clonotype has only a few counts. The CDR3 loop reads CASSFGRQSSYNEQFF. As DNA, the CDR3 is TGTGCCAGCAGTTTTGGCAGACAAAGCTCCTACAATGAGCAGTTCTTC. The chain couples TRBV27 to TRBJ2-1, with D unclear. Germline V gene sequence: CDR1 MNHEY, CDR2 SMNVEV (reference sequence). Trimming took off 3 bases at V and 0 bases at J, with 12 bases between the two ends. The length of the CDR3 is 16 residues.

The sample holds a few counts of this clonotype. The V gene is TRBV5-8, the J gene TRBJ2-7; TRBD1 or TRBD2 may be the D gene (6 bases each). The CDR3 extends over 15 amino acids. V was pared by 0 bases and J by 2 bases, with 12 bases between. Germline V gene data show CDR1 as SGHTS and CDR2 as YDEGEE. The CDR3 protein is CASSLVGGRAYEQYF. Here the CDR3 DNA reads TGTGCCAGCAGCTTGGTTGGGGGGCGGGCCTACGAGCAGTACTTC. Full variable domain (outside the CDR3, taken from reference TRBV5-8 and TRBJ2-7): EAGVTQSPTHLIKTRGQQATLRCSPISGHTSVYWYQQALGLGLQFLLWYDEGEERNRGNFPPRFSGRQFPNYSSELNVNALELEDSALYLCASSLVGGRAYEQYFGPGTRLTVT.

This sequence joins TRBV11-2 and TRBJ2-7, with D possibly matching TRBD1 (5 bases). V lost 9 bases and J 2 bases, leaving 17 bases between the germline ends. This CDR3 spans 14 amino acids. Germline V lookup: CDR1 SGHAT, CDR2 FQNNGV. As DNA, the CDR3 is TGTGCCAGTGGGAAGGGGATCGGTACCTACGAGCAGTACTTC. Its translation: CASGKGIGTYEQYF.

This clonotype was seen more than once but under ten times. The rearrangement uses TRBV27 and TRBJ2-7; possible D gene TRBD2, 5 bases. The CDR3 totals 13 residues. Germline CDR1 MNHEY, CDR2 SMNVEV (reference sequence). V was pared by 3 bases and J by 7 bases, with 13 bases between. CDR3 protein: CASSLTARGEQYF. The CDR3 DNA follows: TGTGCCAGCAGTTTGACGGCCCGAGGGGAGCAGTACTTC.

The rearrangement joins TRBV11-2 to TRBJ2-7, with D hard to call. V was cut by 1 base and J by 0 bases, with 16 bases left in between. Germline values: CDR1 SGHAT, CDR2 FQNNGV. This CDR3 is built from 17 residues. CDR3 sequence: CASSLVSLGRSSYEQYF. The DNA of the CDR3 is TGTGCCAGCAGCTTAGTGTCTTTGGGTAGAAGCTCCTACGAGCAGTACTTC.

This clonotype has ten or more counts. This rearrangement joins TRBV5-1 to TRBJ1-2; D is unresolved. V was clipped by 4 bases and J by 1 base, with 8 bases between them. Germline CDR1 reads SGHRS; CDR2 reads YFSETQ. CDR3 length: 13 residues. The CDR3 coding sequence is TGCGCCAGCAGCCCGGCGGGTAACTATGGCTACACCTTC. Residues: CASSPAGNYGYTF.

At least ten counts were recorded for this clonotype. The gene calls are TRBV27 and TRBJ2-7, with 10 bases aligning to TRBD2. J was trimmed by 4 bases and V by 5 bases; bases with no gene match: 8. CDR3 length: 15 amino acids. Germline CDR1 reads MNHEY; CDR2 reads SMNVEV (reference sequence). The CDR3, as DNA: TGTGCCAGCAGTGCTACTAGCGGGACCTCATACGAGCAGTACTTC. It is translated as CASSATSGTSYEQYF.

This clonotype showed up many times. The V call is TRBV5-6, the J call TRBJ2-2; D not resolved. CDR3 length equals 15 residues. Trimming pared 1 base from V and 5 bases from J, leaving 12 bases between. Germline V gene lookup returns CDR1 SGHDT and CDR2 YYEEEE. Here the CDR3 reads CASSLYAGMTGELFF. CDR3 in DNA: TGTGCCAGCAGCTTGTACGCAGGAATGACCGGGGAGCTGTTTTTT.

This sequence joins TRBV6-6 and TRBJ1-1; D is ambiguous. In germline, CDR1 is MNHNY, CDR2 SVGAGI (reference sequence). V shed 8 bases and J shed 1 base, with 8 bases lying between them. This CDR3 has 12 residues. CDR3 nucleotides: TGTGCCAGCCAAGTATCGAACACTGAAGCTTTCTTT. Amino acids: CASQVSNTEAFF.

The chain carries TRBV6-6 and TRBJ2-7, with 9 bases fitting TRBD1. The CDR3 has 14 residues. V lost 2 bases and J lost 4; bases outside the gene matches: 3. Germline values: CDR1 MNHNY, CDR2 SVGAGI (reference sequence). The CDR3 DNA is TGTGCCAGCAGTTACACAGGGGGCCAATACGAGCAGTACTTC. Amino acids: CASSYTGGQYEQYF.

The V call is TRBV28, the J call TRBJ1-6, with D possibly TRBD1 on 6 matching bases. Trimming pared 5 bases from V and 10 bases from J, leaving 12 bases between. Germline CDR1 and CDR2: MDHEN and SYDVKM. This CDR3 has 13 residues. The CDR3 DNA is TGTGCCAGCAGTAGGACAGTCGGATCACCCCTCCACTTT. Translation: CASSRTVGSPLHF.

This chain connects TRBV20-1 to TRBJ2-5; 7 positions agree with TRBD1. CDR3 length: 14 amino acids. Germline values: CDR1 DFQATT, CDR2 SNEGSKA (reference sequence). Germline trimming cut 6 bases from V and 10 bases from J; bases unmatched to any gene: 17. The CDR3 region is CSAGRAGTPGGQYF. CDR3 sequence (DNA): TGCAGTGCGGGCCGGGCAGGCACCCCAGGGGGCCAGTACTTC.

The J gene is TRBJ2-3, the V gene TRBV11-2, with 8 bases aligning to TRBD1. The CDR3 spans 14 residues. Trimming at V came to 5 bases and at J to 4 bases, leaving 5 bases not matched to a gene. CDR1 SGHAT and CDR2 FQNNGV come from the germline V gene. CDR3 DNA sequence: TGTGCCAGCAGCCCCAGACAGGGGTCAGATACGCAGTATTTT. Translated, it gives CASSPRQGSDTQYF.

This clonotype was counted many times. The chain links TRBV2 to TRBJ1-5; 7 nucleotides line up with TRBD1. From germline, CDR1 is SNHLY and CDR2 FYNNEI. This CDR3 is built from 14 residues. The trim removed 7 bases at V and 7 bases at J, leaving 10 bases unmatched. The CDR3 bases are TGTGCCAGCAATGGGGACAGTTCGACACAGCCCCAGCATTTT. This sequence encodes CASNGDSSTQPQHF.

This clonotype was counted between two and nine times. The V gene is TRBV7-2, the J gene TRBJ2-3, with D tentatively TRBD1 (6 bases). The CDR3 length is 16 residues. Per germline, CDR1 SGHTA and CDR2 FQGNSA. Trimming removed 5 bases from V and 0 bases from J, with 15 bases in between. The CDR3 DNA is TGTGCCAGCAGCAATAACCCGGGACAAAGCACAGATACGCAGTATTTT. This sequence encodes CASSNNPGQSTDTQYF.

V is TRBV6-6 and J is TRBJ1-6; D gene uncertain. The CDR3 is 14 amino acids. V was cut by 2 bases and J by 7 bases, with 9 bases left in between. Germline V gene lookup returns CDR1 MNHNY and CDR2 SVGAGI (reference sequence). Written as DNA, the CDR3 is TGTGCCAGCAGTTACGATGTCAGAAATTCACCCCTCCACTTT. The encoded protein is CASSYDVRNSPLHF.